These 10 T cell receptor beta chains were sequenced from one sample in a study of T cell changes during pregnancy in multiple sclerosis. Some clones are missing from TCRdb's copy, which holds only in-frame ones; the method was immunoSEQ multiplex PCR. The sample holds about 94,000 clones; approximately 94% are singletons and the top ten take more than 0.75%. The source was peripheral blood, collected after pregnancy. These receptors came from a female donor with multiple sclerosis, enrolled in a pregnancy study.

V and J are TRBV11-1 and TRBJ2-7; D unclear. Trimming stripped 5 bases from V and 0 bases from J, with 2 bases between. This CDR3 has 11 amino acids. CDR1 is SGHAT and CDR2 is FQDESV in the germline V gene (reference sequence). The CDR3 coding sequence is TGTGCCAGCAGCCACTCCTACGAGCAGTACTTC. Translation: CASSHSYEQYF.

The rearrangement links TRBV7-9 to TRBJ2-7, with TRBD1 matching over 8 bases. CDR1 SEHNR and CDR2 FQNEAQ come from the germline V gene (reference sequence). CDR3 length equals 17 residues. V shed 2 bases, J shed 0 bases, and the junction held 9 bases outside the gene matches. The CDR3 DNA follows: TGTGCCAGCAGCTTATTTCCGGGACAGGCGAGCTCCTACGAGCAGTACTTC. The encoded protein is CASSLFPGQASSYEQYF. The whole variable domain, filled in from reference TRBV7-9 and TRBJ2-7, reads DTGVSQNPRHKITKRGQNVTFRCDPISEHNRLYWYRQTLGQGPEFLTYFQNEAQLEKSRLLSDRFSAERPKGSFSTLEIQRTEQGDSAMYLCASSLFPGQASSYEQYFGPGTRLTVT.

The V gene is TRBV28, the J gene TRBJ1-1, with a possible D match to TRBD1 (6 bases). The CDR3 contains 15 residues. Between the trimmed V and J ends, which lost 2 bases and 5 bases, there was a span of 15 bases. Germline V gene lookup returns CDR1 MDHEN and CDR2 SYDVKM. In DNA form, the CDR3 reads TGTGCCAGCAGTTTAGTGCAGGGGCTGGGGACTGAAGCTTTCTTT. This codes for CASSLVQGLGTEAFF.

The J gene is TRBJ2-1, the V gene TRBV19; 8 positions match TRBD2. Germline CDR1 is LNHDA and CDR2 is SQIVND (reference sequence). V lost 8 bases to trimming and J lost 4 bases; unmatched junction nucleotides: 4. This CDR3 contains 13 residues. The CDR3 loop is CASFSGMYNEQFF. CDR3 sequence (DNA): TGTGCCAGTTTTAGCGGGATGTACAATGAGCAGTTCTTC.

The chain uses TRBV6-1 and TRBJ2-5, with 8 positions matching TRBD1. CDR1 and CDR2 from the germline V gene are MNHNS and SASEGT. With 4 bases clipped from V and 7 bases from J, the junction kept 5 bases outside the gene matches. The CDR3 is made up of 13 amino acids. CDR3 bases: TGTGCCAGCAGTGGGACAGGGAGTGCGACCCAGTACTTC. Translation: CASSGTGSATQYF.

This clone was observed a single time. CDR3 loop: CATSRDRASRGSHEQFF. The CDR3 DNA is TGTGCCACCAGCAGAGATAGGGCTAGTAGGGGTTCGCATGAGCAGTTCTTC. V gene TRBV15 combines with J gene TRBJ2-1, with D tentatively TRBD1 (5 bases). Trimming removed 0 bases from V and 8 bases from J, with 20 bases in between. The CDR3 has 17 residues. Germline V gene lookup returns CDR1 LNHNV and CDR2 YYDKDF (reference sequence). The full variable domain, its missing parts supplied by reference TRBV15 and TRBJ2-1, is DAMVIQNPRYQVTQFGKPVTLSCSQTLNHNVMYWYQQKSSQAPKLLFHYYDKDFNNEADTPDNFQSRRPNTSFCFLDIRSPGLGDTAMYLCATSRDRASRGSHEQFFGPGTRLTVL.

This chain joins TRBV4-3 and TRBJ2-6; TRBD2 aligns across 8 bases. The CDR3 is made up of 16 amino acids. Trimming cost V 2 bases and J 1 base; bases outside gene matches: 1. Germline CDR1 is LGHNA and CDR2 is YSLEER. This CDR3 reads CASSQRGGSGANVLTF. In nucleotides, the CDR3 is TGCGCCAGCAGCCAACGCGGGGGGTCTGGGGCCAACGTCCTGACTTTC.

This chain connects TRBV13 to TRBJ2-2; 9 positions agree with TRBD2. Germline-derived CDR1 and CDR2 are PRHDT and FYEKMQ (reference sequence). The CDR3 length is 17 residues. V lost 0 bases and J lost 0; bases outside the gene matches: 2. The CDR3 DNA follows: TGTGCCAGCAGCTTAGGCCTAGCGGGAACGAACACCGGGGAGCTGTTTTTT. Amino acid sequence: CASSLGLAGTNTGELFF.

This CDR3 is CASSLGVGLAGKDYEQYF. CDR3 DNA sequence: TGTGCCAGCAGCTTGGGCGTGGGACTAGCGGGAAAAGACTACGAGCAGTACTTC. This chain links TRBV5-4 with TRBJ2-7; 13 bases are a match to TRBD2. The CDR3 extends over 18 amino acids. The ends lost 0 bases at V and 3 bases at J; junction bases unmatched: 9. From germline, CDR1 is SGHNT and CDR2 YYREEE (reference sequence).

In DNA, the CDR3 is TGTGCCAGCAGTATAAACAGGGGGCGAAATCGTGAGACCCAGTACTTC. Residues: CASSINRGRNRETQYF. The rearrangement uses TRBV27 and TRBJ2-5; TRBD1 matches 9 bases. Looked up from germline, CDR1 is MNHEY and CDR2 is SMNVEV (reference sequence). Trimming at V came to 5 bases and at J to 5 bases, leaving 12 bases not matched to a gene. The CDR3 totals 16 residues.